These T cell receptor beta chains were read from a single sample in a study of cytomegalovirus exposure and HLA in healthy donors. The table came from immunoSEQ multiplex PCR; TCRdb's copy has only in-frame clones and leaves some out. The sample holds about 190,000 clones, around 80% seen once. The sequencing input was PBMCs. The receptor set was obtained from a man aged 35-49 years in good health and CMV-seropositive. Both conserved end residues are part of each CDR3. The order of the fields is J gene, clone size, V gene, D gene, CDR3 protein, CDR3 DNA. A D gene is named only where the DNA matches it firmly. Some rows mark clone size as missing; the rest say once, few, many or name a class of expanded clone.

j_gene: TRBJ2-7; abundance: .; v_gene: TRBV7-2; d_gene: .; CDR3aa: CASSVRDFSAYEQYF; CDR3nt: TGTGCCAGCAGCGTCCGGGACTTCTCCGCCTACGAGCAGTACTTC
j_gene: TRBJ2-7; abundance: few; v_gene: TRBV15; d_gene: .; CDR3aa: CATVLSSYEQYF; CDR3nt: TGTGCCACAGTTCTAAGCTCCTACGAGCAGTACTTC
j_gene: TRBJ1-3; abundance: .; v_gene: TRBV2; d_gene: .; CDR3aa: CASSQEGYTIYF; CDR3nt: TGTGCCAGCAGCCAAGAGGGCTACACCATATATTTT
j_gene: TRBJ1-1; abundance: .; v_gene: TRBV7-9; d_gene: .; CDR3aa: CASSLAAADTEAFF; CDR3nt: TGTGCCAGCAGCTTAGCGGCGGCGGACACTGAAGCTTTCTTT
j_gene: TRBJ1-1; abundance: once; v_gene: TRBV7-6; d_gene: .; CDR3aa: CASSLARGGTEAFF; CDR3nt: TGTGCCAGCAGCTTAGCGAGGGGGGGCACTGAAGCTTTCTTT
j_gene: TRBJ2-3; abundance: .; v_gene: TRBV5-4; d_gene: .; CDR3aa: CASSLGQGSRDTQYF; CDR3nt: TGTGCCAGCAGCTTGGGGCAGGGTTCTAGGGATACGCAGTATTTT
j_gene: TRBJ2-7; abundance: once; v_gene: TRBV5-1; d_gene: .; CDR3aa: CASSLNEGGEQYF; CDR3nt: TGCGCCAGCAGCTTGAACGAAGGAGGCGAGCAGTACTTC
j_gene: TRBJ1-5; abundance: .; v_gene: TRBV6-6; d_gene: .; CDR3aa: CASKGSDHQPQHF; CDR3nt: TGTGCCAGCAAAGGAAGCGATCATCAGCCCCAGCATTTT
j_gene: TRBJ2-3; abundance: .; v_gene: TRBV14; d_gene: TRBD2; CDR3aa: CASSLRTSVADTQYF; CDR3nt: TGTGCCAGCAGCCTACGGACTAGCGTCGCAGATACGCAGTATTTT
j_gene: TRBJ2-5; abundance: .; v_gene: TRBV5-1; d_gene: .; CDR3aa: CASTPGGTAQETQYF; CDR3nt: TGCGCCAGCACCCCGGGGGGGACAGCACAAGAGACCCAGTACTTC
j_gene: TRBJ1-1; abundance: .; v_gene: TRBV4-3; d_gene: .; CDR3aa: CASSQEIGGSTEAFF; CDR3nt: TGCGCCAGCAGCCAAGAGATAGGAGGGTCCACTGAAGCTTTCTTT
j_gene: TRBJ1-1; abundance: .; v_gene: TRBV28; d_gene: .; CDR3aa: CASTLRRASTEAFF; CDR3nt: TGTGCCAGCACCCTAAGGAGGGCCAGCACTGAAGCTTTCTTT
j_gene: TRBJ2-5; abundance: .; v_gene: TRBV11-3; d_gene: .; CDR3aa: CASSSSLAEQETQYF; CDR3nt: TGTGCCAGCAGCTCCTCCTTAGCGGAGCAAGAGACCCAGTACTTC
j_gene: TRBJ1-5; abundance: .; v_gene: TRBV27; d_gene: TRBD1; CDR3aa: CASRQGGNQPQHF; CDR3nt: TGTGCCAGCAGACAGGGGGGCAATCAGCCCCAGCATTTT
j_gene: TRBJ1-1; abundance: .; v_gene: TRBV27; d_gene: .; CDR3aa: CASHIGQNTEAFF; CDR3nt: TGTGCCAGTCATATCGGTCAGAACACTGAAGCTTTCTTT